This T cell receptor beta chain was captured in a study of technical replicates of blood from several donors (dated by TCRdb to 2015 to 2018). For this clone: What antigen it recognizes has not been identified. Base qualities were left out, and no much larger clone turns up one base away.

The CDR3 runs 13 residues from the cysteine to the phenylalanine. Just CDR3 DNA is preserved here, 39 bases in frame from base 1. Compared with germline, V lacks 1 base and J lacks 11 bases; bases without a gene match: 7. The germline V gene (reference sequence) gives CDR1 as SGHKS and CDR2 as YYEKEE. To prepare the library, the immunoSEQ multiplex PCR assay was applied. As stored in TCRdb, this immuneACCESS dataset retains in-frame rearrangements with V and J assigned. A fraction of the clones does not appear; measured against another copy, unresolved V genes explain less than half of the discrepancy, and the remainder lacks a known reason. For this sample the table gives about 94,000 clones, of which nearly 97% were detected only once. The top ten constitute roughly 0.22% of the sample.

Source material: T cells isolated from PBMCs. The TCR sequence derives from a human donor in good health. The V gene is TRBV5-5 and the J gene is TRBJ1-1; 8 middle bases align to TRBD1. CDR3 protein: CASSLLQGGMAFF. The nucleotides read TGTGCCAGCAGCTTGTTACAGGGGGGCATGGCTTTCTTT.